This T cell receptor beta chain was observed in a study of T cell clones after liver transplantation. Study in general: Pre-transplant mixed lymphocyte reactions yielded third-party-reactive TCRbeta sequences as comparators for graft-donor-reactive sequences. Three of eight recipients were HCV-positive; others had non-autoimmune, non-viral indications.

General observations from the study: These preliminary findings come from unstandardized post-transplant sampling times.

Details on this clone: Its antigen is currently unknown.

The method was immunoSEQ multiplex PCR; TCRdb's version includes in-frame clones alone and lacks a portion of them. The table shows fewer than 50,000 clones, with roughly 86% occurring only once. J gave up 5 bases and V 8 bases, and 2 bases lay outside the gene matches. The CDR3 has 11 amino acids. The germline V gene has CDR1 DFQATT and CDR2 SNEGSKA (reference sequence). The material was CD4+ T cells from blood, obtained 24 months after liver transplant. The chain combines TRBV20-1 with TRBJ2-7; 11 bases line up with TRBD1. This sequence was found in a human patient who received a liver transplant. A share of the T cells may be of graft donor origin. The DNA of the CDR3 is TGCAGTATGGACAGGGGGCACGAGCAGTACTTC. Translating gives CSMDRGHEQYF.